Listed below are T cell receptor beta chains from one sample, sequenced in a study of T cells in Graves' hyperthyroidism and ophthalmopathy. TCRdb passed the multiplex PCR reads through MiXCR, listing each CDR3 protein once. The table includes some 460,000 distinct CDR3 sequences, about a sixth detected once. The specimen was blood. The receptors were gathered from a woman aged 18-29 years with Graves' hyperthyroidism. CDR3s include the opening cysteine and the closing phenylalanine or tryptophan. A D gene is named only where the DNA matches it firmly. The size entry is marked missing in some rows and otherwise reads once, few, many or a size class.

TRBJ1-6 | TRBV20-1 | TRBD1 | once | TGCAGTGCTAGGGCCGGGACAGGGGATGGGTCACCCCTCCACTTT | CSARAGTGDGSPLHF
TRBJ2-1 | TRBV20-1 | TRBD2 | many | TGCAGTCCGGGGGGACGGCGAAATGAGCAGTTCTTC | CSPGGRRNEQFF
TRBJ2-7 | TRBV7-9 | - | few | TGTGCCAGCAGCTTAGAAGAGACAGGCGCCTCCTACGAGCAGTACTTC | CASSLEETGASYEQYF
TRBJ2-6 | TRBV7-2 | - | many | TGTGCCAGCAGCCCCATCTCCGGGCCCTCTGGGGCCAACGTCCTGACTTTC | CASSPISGPSGANVLTF
TRBJ2-7 | TRBV2 | TRBD2 | many | TGTGCCAGCACGACTAGCGGGAGAAACGAGCAGTACTTC | CASTTSGRNEQYF
TRBJ1-5 | TRBV4-1 | - | many | TGCGCCAGCAGCCACCTCCAGGATAGCAATCAGCCCCAGCATTTT | CASSHLQDSNQPQHF
TRBJ1-5 | TRBV29-1 | - | - | TGCAGCGCCTTGGGGATCAATCAGCCCCAGCATTTT | CSALGINQPQHF
TRBJ2-1 | TRBV7-2 | TRBD2 | few | TGTGCCAGCAGCTTAGCACTAGCGGGGGGGTGGGATGAGCAGTTCTTC | CASSLALAGGWDEQFF
TRBJ1-2 | TRBV18 | TRBD1 | many | TGTGCCAGCTCACCTAAAGGGACAGGGGGTTATGGCTACACCTTC | CASSPKGTGGYGYTF
TRBJ1-6 | TRBV27 | - | few | TGTGCCAGCATCCCCTTAGAGGGGCTACATAATTCACCCCTCCACTTT | CASIPLEGLHNSPLHF
TRBJ1-1 | TRBV7-9 | TRBD1 | many | TGTGCCAGCAGCCCGGACAGGGGATCGAACACTGAAGCTTTCTTT | CASSPDRGSNTEAFF
TRBJ1-3 | TRBV6-2/TRBV6-3 | - | few | TGTGCCAGCAGTTACCGGGGCAGGTCTGGAAACACCATATATTTT | CASSYRGRSGNTIYF
TRBJ2-4 | TRBV19 | TRBD1 | few | TGTGCCAGTAGGAAATTGGGGACAGGGGAAGCCAAAAACATTCAGTACTTC | CASRKLGTGEAKNIQYF
TRBJ2-1 | TRBV11-1 | TRBD1 | many | TGTGCCAGCAGCTTAGTGCCGACAGGGGGGAGCTCCTACAATGAGCAGTTCTTC | CASSLVPTGGSSYNEQFF
TRBJ1-2 | TRBV2 | - | many | TGTGCCAGCAGGTTAGGGCAGCGTAACTATGGCTACACCTTC | CASRLGQRNYGYTF
TRBJ2-7 | TRBV9 | - | - | TGTGCCAGCAGCGCCCGGGTCTTTGACTTTGTAGACGAGCAGTACTTC | CASSARVFDFVDEQYF
TRBJ2-7 | TRBV29-1 | - | - | TGCAGCGTTCAGGACCGCGGGGTGGGGGAGCAGTACTTC | CSVQDRGVGEQYF
TRBJ2-7 | TRBV9 | - | few | TGTGCCAGCAGCGCGCCGGGCCTTGCACGCGAGCAGTACTTC | CASSAPGLAREQYF
TRBJ2-7 | TRBV15 | - | - | TGTGCCACCAGCAAGCTGACGGGGATCTACGAGCAGTACTTC | CATSKLTGIYEQYF
TRBJ2-7 | TRBV6-5 | - | many | TGTGCCAGCAGTTACCAGGACAGTTCCTACGAGCAGTACTTC | CASSYQDSSYEQYF
TRBJ2-3 | TRBV5-1 | - | many | TGTGCCAGCAGCTTAGGTGAGGGTGATACGCAGTATTTT | CASSLGEGDTQYF
TRBJ1-4 | TRBV12-3/TRBV12-4 | - | many | TGTGCCAGCAGTTTACAGGGTCCCAATGAAAAACTGTTTTTT | CASSLQGPNEKLFF
TRBJ1-2 | TRBV28 | TRBD1 | - | TGTGCCAGCCGTGACAGGGGTTGGTCCGGCTACACCTTC | CASRDRGWSGYTF